A selection of T cell receptor beta chains follows, all from one sample in a study of T cell responses to AZD1222 COVID-19 vaccine. Clones were sequenced by immunoSEQ multiplex PCR, and TCRdb holds only the in-frame ones, with some missing. The data hold roughly 150,000 clones, with about 91% observed a single time. This material consisted of peripheral blood, taken on day 0 of AZD1222 vaccination. All receptors derive from an adult in good health. The CDR3 runs from the conserved cysteine through the conserved F or W. D genes are given only for firm matches. Clone size is not always given. Where it is, it says once, few, many or a class for expanded clones.

J	V	D	size	DNA	CDR3
TRBJ1-2	TRBV5-1	-	-	TGCGCCAGCAGCCCTGGTAGCTTCGAGACTGCAATACGCTGGAACTATGGCTACACCTTC	CASSPGSFETAIRWNYGYTF
TRBJ1-6	TRBV24-1	-	-	TGTGCCACCAAATCAGCCAGCTCCTATAATTCACCCCTCCACTTT	CATKSASSYNSPLHF
TRBJ1-1	TRBV27	-	-	TGTGCCAGCAGTCCGTGGACGAGCTTTGACACTGAAGCTTTCTTT	CASSPWTSFDTEAFF
TRBJ1-5	TRBV5-1	-	once	TGCGCCAGCAGCTTAGGGTTAAATCAGCCCCAGCATTTT	CASSLGLNQPQHF
TRBJ1-1	TRBV2	-	-	TGTGCCAGCAGGTACGACCTTCGGCAGGGTTACACTGAAGCTTTCTTT	CASRYDLRQGYTEAFF
TRBJ2-1	TRBV7-9	TRBD2	-	TGTGCCAGCAGCTCCCAACTAGCGGGAGTCGGCAATGAGCAGTTCTTC	CASSSQLAGVGNEQFF
TRBJ1-4	TRBV7-8	-	-	TGTGCCAGCAGCTTAGCTCTCAGGGTTGATGAAAAACTGTTTTTT	CASSLALRVDEKLFF
TRBJ1-1	TRBV7-8	-	few	TGTGCCAGCAGCCACAGGACGGGCACTGAAGCTTTCTTT	CASSHRTGTEAFF
TRBJ1-6	TRBV5-1	-	few	TGCGCCAGCAGCCCCGGGACGGGCGATAATTCACCCCTCCACTTT	CASSPGTGDNSPLHF
TRBJ2-3	TRBV5-3	TRBD2	-	TGTGCCAGAAGCTTGCGGGGGGGCCCAGATACGCAGTATTTT	CARSLRGGPDTQYF
TRBJ2-7	TRBV6-5	-	-	TGTGCCAGCAGTTACGACGGATGGGAGCAGTACTTC	CASSYDGWEQYF
TRBJ2-1	TRBV4-3	-	-	TGCGCCAGCTGCCAAGCGGCAGGGGGGGCCTACAATGAGCAGTTCTTC	CASCQAAGGAYNEQFF
TRBJ1-3	TRBV19	-	-	TGTGCCAGTAGTATGGCAGGACCCCAGTCCAACACCATATATTTT	CASSMAGPQSNTIYF
TRBJ2-5	TRBV10-2	-	-	TGCGCCAGCAGTGACTTAGGGGAAGAGACCCAGTACTTC	CASSDLGEETQYF